These 30 T cell receptor beta chains were all obtained from the same sample, sequenced in a study of cytomegalovirus exposure and HLA in healthy donors. The PCR had 60 Vbeta and 13 Jbeta primers. The table came from immunoSEQ multiplex PCR; TCRdb's copy has only in-frame clones and leaves some out. The table includes over 120,000 clones, approximately 80% detected once. The sequencing input was PBMCs. The receptors were gathered from a woman in her late teens or twenties in good health and CMV-seropositive.

The rearrangement joins TRBV5-8 to TRBJ2-7; unclear D gene. Per the germline V gene, CDR1 is SGHTS and CDR2 is YDEGEE. Trimming removed 7 bases at V and 2 bases at J, with 13 bases between. The CDR3 is made up of 13 amino acids. CDR3 sequence (DNA): TGTGCCAGCTGTACGATAAACACCTACGAGCAGTACTTC. Its protein product is CASCTINTYEQYF.

The J gene is TRBJ1-2, the V gene TRBV27; 10 bases are shared with TRBD1. Germline V lookup: CDR1 MNHEY, CDR2 SMNVEV (reference sequence). This CDR3 is 16 amino acids long. V was pared by 10 bases and J by 4 bases, with 15 bases of the junction left unmatched. This chain's CDR3 is CATYPGQGTITYGYTF. For the CDR3, the DNA is TGTGCCACCTATCCGGGACAGGGGACCATTACCTATGGCTACACCTTC.

Turning to this clone: Other DNA sequences in the same sample also yield this CDR3. V is TRBV2 and J is TRBJ2-7; TRBD1 matches at 10 bases. V trimming: 6 bases; J trimming: 3 bases; junction bases outside the gene matches: 5. The CDR3 has 14 residues. CDR1 and CDR2 (germline): SNHLY, FYNNEI. The CDR3 nucleotides read TGTGCCAGCAGCCGGGACAGGGGACACTACGAGCAGTACTTC. It codes for CASSRDRGHYEQYF. The full variable domain, with the rest looked up from reference TRBV2 and TRBJ2-7, is EPEVTQTPSHQVTQMGQEVILRCVPISNHLYFYWYRQILGQKVEFLVSFYNNEISEKSEIFDDQFSVERPDGSNFTLKIRSTKLEDSAMYFCASSRDRGHYEQYFGPGTRLTVT.

The chain links TRBV4-1 to TRBJ1-4, with TRBD1 matching over 10 bases. The CDR3 contains 16 residues. Germline V lookup: CDR1 MGHRA, CDR2 YSYEKL. Trimming cost V 0 bases and J 8 bases; bases outside gene matches: 6. The CDR3 bases are TGCGCCAGCAGCCAAGATCGGGGACAGGGGTTCGAAAAACTGTTTTTT. Its protein product is CASSQDRGQGFEKLFF.

The chain has TRBV27 and TRBJ2-4, with a weak D call TRBD1 (5 bases). Trimming stripped 2 bases from V and 0 bases from J, with 8 bases between. The CDR3 spans 15 residues. The germline CDR1 and CDR2 sequences are MNHEY and SMNVEV (reference sequence). In DNA form, the CDR3 reads TGTGCCAGCAGTTTAAGGGGAATAGCCAAAAACATTCAGTACTTC. Translating gives CASSLRGIAKNIQYF.

The chain uses TRBV29-1 and TRBJ2-1; D is possibly TRBD1 (7 bases). Germline lookup yields CDR1 SQVTM and CDR2 ANQGSEA. CDR3 length: 13 amino acids. V was trimmed by 6 bases and J by 12 bases, leaving 21 bases between them. CDR3 bases: TGCAGCGTGAGACAGGGAGGTATTGTTGTGCAGTTCTTC. Residues: CSVRQGGIVVQFF.

This clone has more than one count but fewer than ten. The rearrangement links TRBV27 to TRBJ1-6, with TRBD1 matching 9 bases. V was pared by 4 bases and J by 7 bases, with 2 bases of the junction left unmatched. Looked up from germline, CDR1 is MNHEY and CDR2 is SMNVEV (reference sequence). This CDR3 is built from 14 residues. The CDR3 region has the DNA TGTGCCAGCAGTTGGACAGGGGCAAATTCACCCCTCCACTTT. This translates into CASSWTGANSPLHF.

This clone was observed a few times. The V and J genes are TRBV25-1 and TRBJ2-7; tentatively, D is TRBD1 (5 bases). The germline V gene encodes CDR1 MGHDK and CDR2 SYGVNS. The CDR3 length is 12 residues. V was pared by 11 bases and J by 4 bases, with 15 bases between. The CDR3 loop is CAAKGQGYEQYF. Here the CDR3 DNA reads TGTGCCGCAAAAGGTCAGGGTTACGAGCAGTACTTC.

The gene calls are TRBV7-9 and TRBJ2-5, with 10 bases fitting TRBD1. This CDR3 spans 16 amino acids. Germline lookup yields CDR1 SEHNR and CDR2 FQNEAQ (reference sequence). Trimming cost V 5 bases and J 1 base; bases outside gene matches: 7. CDR3 sequence (DNA): TGTGCCAGCAGCCGTGGGCGGACAGGGGGCCAAGAGACCCAGTACTTC. Protein sequence: CASSRGRTGGQETQYF.

The sample holds a few counts of this clone. V usage is TRBV28 and J usage is TRBJ2-1; D gene uncertain. The V gene lost 8 bases and the J gene lost 3 bases, with 8 bases spanning the gap. There are 12 residues in the CDR3. Germline V gene data show CDR1 as MDHEN and CDR2 as SYDVKM. CDR3 region: CASSYSYNEQFF. CDR3 nucleotide sequence: TGTGCCAGCTCGTACAGCTACAATGAGCAGTTCTTC.

This clone came up a few times. The CDR3 DNA sequence: TGTGCCAGCAGTGAACGGGGGGTAGATACGCAGTATTTT. The encoded protein is CASSERGVDTQYF. This chain links TRBV25-1 with TRBJ2-3, with TRBD2 matching 7 bases. The CDR3 covers 13 residues. V was pared by 2 bases and J by 5 bases, with 1 base of the junction left unmatched. CDR1 MGHDK and CDR2 SYGVNS come from the germline V gene.

The chain recombines TRBV6-5 with TRBJ1-1; D is perhaps TRBD1 (6 bases). Germline values: CDR1 MNHEY, CDR2 SVGAGI. CDR3 size: 14 residues. V was trimmed by 6 bases and J by 3 bases, leaving 14 bases between them. The CDR3 region is CASRNLGGDTEAFF. The CDR3 DNA follows: TGTGCCAGCAGGAACCTAGGGGGGGACACTGAAGCTTTCTTT.

J is TRBJ1-2 and V is TRBV5-1, with 7 bases that match TRBD1. The CDR3 contains 14 residues. The J segment lost 3 bases and the V segment lost 4 bases, leaving 6 bases of the junction unmatched. The germline V gene has CDR1 SGHRS and CDR2 YFSETQ. The CDR3 here is CASSKGTDYYGYTF. The CDR3, as DNA: TGCGCCAGCAGCAAGGGGACAGACTACTATGGCTACACCTTC.

The genes are TRBV7-9 and TRBJ1-5; 9 bases fit TRBD1. V shed 6 bases, J shed 6 bases, and the junction held 12 bases outside the gene matches. Germline V gives CDR1 SEHNR, CDR2 FQNEAQ (reference sequence). The CDR3 is 16 amino acids. The CDR3 bases are TGTGCCAGCAGAAACACAGGGGGCAAATGGAGTCAGCCCCAGCATTTT. Translating it yields CASRNTGGKWSQPQHF. The complete variable domain, with remaining parts taken from reference TRBV7-9 and TRBJ1-5, reads DTGVSQNPRHKITKRGQNVTFRCDPISEHNRLYWYRQTLGQGPEFLTYFQNEAQLEKSRLLSDRFSAERPKGSFSTLEIQRTEQGDSAMYLCASRNTGGKWSQPQHFGDGTRLSIL.

The V gene is TRBV7-2, the J gene TRBJ2-2; D unresolved. The germline V and J ends were trimmed by 5 bases and 6 bases, with 13 bases remaining between them. The V gene's germline CDR1 is SGHTA and CDR2 FQGNSA. The CDR3 contains 14 residues. The DNA for the CDR3 is TGTGCCAGCAGCCCGCTAGGTATTTCCGGGGAGCTGTTTTTT. This gives the protein CASSPLGISGELFF.

The V call is TRBV27, the J call TRBJ1-2; weak D call: TRBD1 (6 bases). The CDR3 spans 15 residues. V lost 5 bases, J lost 2 bases, and 15 bases lay in between. Germline assignment: CDR1 MNHEY and CDR2 SMNVEV (reference sequence). CDR3 DNA: TGTGCCAGCAGTACTTCCCCAACAGGGAACTATGGCTACACCTTC. It specifies CASSTSPTGNYGYTF.

The chain has TRBV2 and TRBJ1-6; D remains ambiguous. The ends were cut back, 8 bases at V and 7 bases at J, with 15 bases in the middle. The length of the CDR3 is 14 residues. Germline CDR1 is SNHLY and CDR2 is FYNNEI. The CDR3 is CASEMATGNSPLHF. In DNA, the CDR3 is TGTGCCAGCGAGATGGCAACCGGGAATTCACCCCTCCACTTT.

V usage is TRBV2 and J usage is TRBJ2-7; D perhaps matches TRBD1 (5 bases). V was shortened by 7 bases and J by 3 bases, with 16 bases between the two germline ends. There are 14 residues in the CDR3. CDR1 is SNHLY and CDR2 is FYNNEI in the germline V gene. The DNA for the CDR3 is TGTGCCAGCATCGAAGGGGCCAGGCTCTACGAGCAGTACTTC. Its protein product is CASIEGARLYEQYF. Based on the CDR3 plus reference TRBV2 and TRBJ2-7, the full variable domain is EPEVTQTPSHQVTQMGQEVILRCVPISNHLYFYWYRQILGQKVEFLVSFYNNEISEKSEIFDDQFSVERPDGSNFTLKIRSTKLEDSAMYFCASIEGARLYEQYFGPGTRLTVT.

The chain carries TRBV19 and TRBJ1-1; 10 bases match TRBD1. CDR1 is LNHDA, CDR2 SQIVND, per germline (reference sequence). CDR3 length equals 14 residues. Unmatched junction bases numbered 2, after V lost 6 bases and J lost 1 base. The CDR3 loop is CASSRDRGNTEAFF. CDR3 in DNA: TGTGCCAGTAGCCGGGACAGGGGGAACACTGAAGCTTTCTTT.

The count of this clone is one. The genes are TRBV7-9 and TRBJ1-6, with D possibly being TRBD1 (6 bases). The CDR3 totals 16 residues. Deletions cut 4 bases from V and 3 bases from J, with 13 bases between. Germline V gives CDR1 SEHNR, CDR2 FQNEAQ (reference sequence). For the CDR3, the DNA is TGTGCCAGCAGCTCGTGGGGCAGGGGCTATAATTCACCCCTCCACTTT. Translating it yields CASSSWGRGYNSPLHF.

CDR3 sequence: CASSLIGTGNHIQYF. CDR3 in DNA: TGTGCCAGCAGTTTGATCGGGACAGGGAATCACATTCAGTACTTC. J is TRBJ2-4 and V is TRBV28, with 9 positions matching TRBD1. Germline loops: CDR1 MDHEN, CDR2 SYDVKM. V was pared by 3 bases and J by 8 bases, with 8 bases of the junction left unmatched. The CDR3 loop spans 15 amino acids.

The chain is built from TRBV7-9 and TRBJ1-1; 8 bases fit TRBD1. This CDR3 spans 16 amino acids. Germline V lookup: CDR1 SEHNR, CDR2 FQNEAQ (reference sequence). The ends lost 2 bases at V and 4 bases at J; junction bases unmatched: 9. CDR3: CASSLSRTGRSTEAFF. In nucleotides, the CDR3 is TGTGCCAGCAGCTTATCCCGGACAGGGAGGAGCACTGAAGCTTTCTTT.

The chain recombines TRBV5-1 with TRBJ1-1; 7 nucleotides agree with TRBD1. CDR1 SGHRS and CDR2 YFSETQ come from the germline V gene. This CDR3 has 17 residues. V shed 4 bases and J 0 bases; nucleotides not matched to a gene: 12. The CDR3 DNA reads as TGCGCCAGCAGCCAATTTGGGACAGTTAACATGAACACTGAAGCTTTCTTT. It is translated as CASSQFGTVNMNTEAFF.

V is TRBV7-9 and J is TRBJ1-1; D not resolved. Germline V gene sequence: CDR1 SEHNR, CDR2 FQNEAQ (reference sequence). Trimming cost V 4 bases and J 5 bases, with 11 bases left between them. The CDR3 length is 13 residues. CDR3 DNA: TGTGCCAGCAGCTCCGAGGGATTGACTGAAGCTTTCTTT. Residues: CASSSEGLTEAFF.

The chain employs TRBV2 and TRBJ1-5; 7 nucleotides align to TRBD1. CDR1 and CDR2 (germline): SNHLY, FYNNEI. The CDR3 runs to 15 residues. Unmatched junction bases numbered 6, after V lost 7 bases and J lost 0 bases. DNA for the CDR3: TGTGCCAGCACTCCGACAGGGAATAGCAATCAGCCCCAGCATTTT. It yields the protein CASTPTGNSNQPQHF. Full variable domain (rest looked up from reference TRBV2 and TRBJ1-5): EPEVTQTPSHQVTQMGQEVILRCVPISNHLYFYWYRQILGQKVEFLVSFYNNEISEKSEIFDDQFSVERPDGSNFTLKIRSTKLEDSAMYFCASTPTGNSNQPQHFGDGTRLSIL.

The rearrangement joins TRBV7-6 to TRBJ2-7; 11 bases line up with TRBD1. The CDR3 is made up of 14 amino acids. With 5 bases clipped from V and 5 bases from J, the junction kept 5 bases outside the gene matches. Germline V gene data show CDR1 as SGHVS and CDR2 as FNYEAQ. CDR3: CASSAGTGGNEQYF. The DNA for the CDR3 is TGTGCCAGCAGCGCTGGGACAGGGGGTAACGAGCAGTACTTC.

This sequence joins TRBV12-2 and TRBJ2-7; the listed D gene, TRBD1, was not tested against the DNA. TRBV12-2 constitutes a pseudogene. The CDR3 is 16 amino acids. In DNA, the CDR3 is TGTGCAAGTCGCTTAGAAGAAACAGGGCGTGCCTACGAGCAGTACTTC. Protein sequence: CASRLEETGRAYEQYF.

The V call is TRBV10-2, the J call TRBJ2-1, with 14 bases identical to TRBD2. The junction had 8 bases not matched to a gene; V was cut back by 7 bases and J by 0 bases. The CDR3 spans 18 residues. Germline assignment: CDR1 WSHSY and CDR2 SAAADI. This chain's CDR3 is CASTRTGTSGSSYNEQFF. The CDR3 nucleotides are TGCGCCAGCACAAGAACCGGGACTAGCGGGAGCTCCTACAATGAGCAGTTCTTC.

V gene TRBV6-5 combines with J gene TRBJ2-7; the match to TRBD2 covers 8 bases. CDR3 length: 15 amino acids. Germline CDR1 and CDR2: MNHEY and SVGAGI. V lost 8 bases to trimming and J lost 0 bases; unmatched junction nucleotides: 9. The CDR3 DNA is TGTGCCAGCGGGCGGGAGGCGTCCGGCTCCTACGAGCAGTACTTC. Its protein is CASGREASGSYEQYF.

This clone was counted only a few times. The chain uses TRBV23-1 and TRBJ1-2; TRBD1 agrees at 10 bases. TRBV23-1 is an ORF, with its function uncertain. This CDR3 has 16 amino acids. After removal of 8 bases from V and 4 bases from J, the junction contained 13 bases not matched to a gene. In DNA form, the CDR3 reads TGCGCCAGCCCAACGTCGGACAGGGGGGAAAGCTATGGCTACACCTTC. It is translated as CASPTSDRGESYGYTF.